Listed below are T cell receptor beta chains from one sample, sequenced in a study of blood T cell repertoires in COVID-19. Assay used: immunoSEQ multiplex PCR; TCRdb lists only in-frame clones, some missing. The data hold under 250,000 clones, with around 82% observed a single time. The sequencing input was peripheral blood. These receptors all stem from a man in his forties with active or convalescent COVID-19. The conserved cysteine and the conserved F or W are not part of the CDR3 here. Each record gives: J gene, clone size, V gene, CDR3 protein. Clone sizes are given selectively: once, few, many, or a class where the clone is expanded.

j_gene: TRBJ1-2; abundance: -; v_gene: TRBV6-5; CDR3aa: ASSRDRGLGYT
j_gene: TRBJ2-7; abundance: -; v_gene: TRBV3-1/TRBV3-2; CDR3aa: ASSQAGENPYEQY
j_gene: TRBJ1-6; abundance: few; v_gene: TRBV6-5; CDR3aa: ASSYSTGNSPLH
j_gene: TRBJ1-1; abundance: -; v_gene: TRBV19; CDR3aa: ASSGLGSEAF
j_gene: TRBJ1-5; abundance: -; v_gene: TRBV7-2; CDR3aa: ASSLTGFGSNQPQH
j_gene: TRBJ2-7; abundance: once; v_gene: TRBV27; CDR3aa: ASSPGSGRSYEQY
j_gene: TRBJ1-2; abundance: -; v_gene: TRBV10-3; CDR3aa: AISESRTQGNYGYT
j_gene: TRBJ2-1; abundance: few; v_gene: TRBV13; CDR3aa: ASSTITTSGGGQF
j_gene: TRBJ2-2; abundance: -; v_gene: TRBV5-1; CDR3aa: ASSLATPNTGELF
j_gene: TRBJ1-5; abundance: -; v_gene: TRBV12-5; CDR3aa: ASGNPYSNQPQH
j_gene: TRBJ1-5; abundance: -; v_gene: TRBV6-5; CDR3aa: ASWAYSNQPQH
j_gene: TRBJ1-4; abundance: -; v_gene: TRBV5-1; CDR3aa: ASSSGTGVVGEKLF
j_gene: TRBJ2-2; abundance: -; v_gene: TRBV6-1; CDR3aa: ASSTRTGAPGELF
j_gene: TRBJ1-1; abundance: -; v_gene: TRBV5-1; CDR3aa: ASRFAGMNTEAF
j_gene: TRBJ2-3; abundance: -; v_gene: TRBV24-1; CDR3aa: ATSKPPWVGGPDTQY
j_gene: TRBJ1-2; abundance: -; v_gene: TRBV19; CDR3aa: ASSFLGQFNYGYT
j_gene: TRBJ1-5; abundance: -; v_gene: TRBV27; CDR3aa: ASTHLSMGRAQPQH
j_gene: TRBJ2-3; abundance: -; v_gene: TRBV3-1/TRBV3-2; CDR3aa: ASSQIAGGITDTQY
j_gene: TRBJ1-2; abundance: -; v_gene: TRBV2; CDR3aa: AEGDSLYGYT
j_gene: TRBJ1-1; abundance: -; v_gene: TRBV6-5; CDR3aa: ASRTGQGAF
j_gene: TRBJ1-3; abundance: -; v_gene: TRBV5-1; CDR3aa: ASSLATSGNTIY
j_gene: TRBJ2-1; abundance: -; v_gene: TRBV6-6; CDR3aa: ASSSQGTSYNEQF
j_gene: TRBJ2-7; abundance: once; v_gene: TRBV6-5; CDR3aa: ASSYRTDSSYEQY
j_gene: TRBJ1-1; abundance: once; v_gene: TRBV24-1; CDR3aa: ATSENQGSGAF
j_gene: TRBJ2-3; abundance: -; v_gene: TRBV27; CDR3aa: ASSTGTSENADTQY
j_gene: TRBJ1-6; abundance: -; v_gene: TRBV30; CDR3aa: AWSVLSGESPLH
j_gene: TRBJ1-5; abundance: many; v_gene: TRBV6-6; CDR3aa: ASATGPNQPQH
j_gene: TRBJ1-6; abundance: -; v_gene: TRBV6-1; CDR3aa: ASSERGRGNNSPLH
j_gene: TRBJ1-2; abundance: -; v_gene: TRBV30; CDR3aa: AAGTGTFGYT
j_gene: TRBJ2-2; abundance: -; v_gene: TRBV14; CDR3aa: ASSQSQGFTGELF
j_gene: TRBJ2-3; abundance: -; v_gene: TRBV7-9; CDR3aa: ASSLAGQRGGNTQY
j_gene: TRBJ2-1; abundance: -; v_gene: TRBV5-1; CDR3aa: ASSLLAGEVGSYNEQF